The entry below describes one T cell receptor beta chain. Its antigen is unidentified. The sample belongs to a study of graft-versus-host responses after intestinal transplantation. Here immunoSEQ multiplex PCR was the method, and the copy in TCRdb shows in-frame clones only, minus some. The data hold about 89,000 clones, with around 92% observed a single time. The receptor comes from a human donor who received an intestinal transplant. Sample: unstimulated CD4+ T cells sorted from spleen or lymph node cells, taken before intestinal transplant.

The CDR3 region has the DNA TGTGCCAGCAAGAGCGGCAGTAGCTCCTACGAGCAGTACTTC. Translating gives CASKSGSSSYEQYF. This chain uses TRBV2 with TRBJ2-7; possibly TRBD2 for D (5 bases). The CDR3 has 14 residues. CDR1 SNHLY and CDR2 FYNNEI come from the germline V gene. V was shortened by 7 bases and J by 0 bases, with 13 bases between the two germline ends.